Reported below is one TCR beta chain. The primer mix had 60 Vbeta and 13 Jbeta primers. Some clones are missing from TCRdb's copy, which holds only in-frame ones; the method was immunoSEQ multiplex PCR. The sample carries roughly 220,000 clones, approximately 68% recorded once. The sample is drawn from a study of cytomegalovirus exposure and HLA in healthy donors. The CDR3 is made up of 13 amino acids. From germline, CDR1 is SGDLS and CDR2 YYNGEE. V shed 0 bases and J shed 3 bases, with 6 bases lying between them. Sequenced input: PBMCs. This receptor was obtained from a woman aged 25 to 39 in good health and CMV-seronegative. This chain uses TRBV9 with TRBJ1-1, with no clear D. This CDR3 reads CASSVGQDTEAFF. CDR3 sequence (DNA): TGTGCCAGCAGCGTAGGTCAGGACACTGAAGCTTTCTTT. The variable domain in full, with the rest retrieved from reference TRBV9 and TRBJ1-1, is DSGVTQTPKHLITATGQRVTLRCSPRSGDLSVYWYQQSLDQGLQFLIQYYNGEERAKGNILERFSAQQFPDLHSELNLSSLELGDSALYFCASSVGQDTEAFFGQGTRLTVV.